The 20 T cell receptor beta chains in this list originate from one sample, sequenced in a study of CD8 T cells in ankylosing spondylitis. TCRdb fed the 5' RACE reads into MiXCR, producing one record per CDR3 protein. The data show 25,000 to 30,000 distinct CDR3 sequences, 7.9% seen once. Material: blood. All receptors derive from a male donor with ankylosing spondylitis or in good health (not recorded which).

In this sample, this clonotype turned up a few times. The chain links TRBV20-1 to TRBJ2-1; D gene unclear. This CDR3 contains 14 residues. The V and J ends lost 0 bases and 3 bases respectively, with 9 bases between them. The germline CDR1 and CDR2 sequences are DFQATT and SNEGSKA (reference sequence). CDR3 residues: CSARDRILYNEQFF. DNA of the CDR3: TGCAGTGCTAGAGACAGGATCCTCTACAATGAGCAGTTCTTC.

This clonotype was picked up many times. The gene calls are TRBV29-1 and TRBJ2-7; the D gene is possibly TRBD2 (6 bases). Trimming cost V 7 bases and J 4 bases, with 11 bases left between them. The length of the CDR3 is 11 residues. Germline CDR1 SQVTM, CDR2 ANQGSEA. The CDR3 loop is CSAYGGYEQYF. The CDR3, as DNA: TGCAGCGCGTACGGGGGTTACGAGCAGTACTTC.

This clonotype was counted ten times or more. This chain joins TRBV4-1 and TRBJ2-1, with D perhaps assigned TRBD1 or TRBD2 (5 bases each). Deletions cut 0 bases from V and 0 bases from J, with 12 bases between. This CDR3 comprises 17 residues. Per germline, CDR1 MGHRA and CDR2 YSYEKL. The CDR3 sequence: CASSQDPAGSSYNEQFF. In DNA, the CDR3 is TGCGCCAGCAGCCAAGATCCGGCAGGGAGCTCCTACAATGAGCAGTTCTTC.

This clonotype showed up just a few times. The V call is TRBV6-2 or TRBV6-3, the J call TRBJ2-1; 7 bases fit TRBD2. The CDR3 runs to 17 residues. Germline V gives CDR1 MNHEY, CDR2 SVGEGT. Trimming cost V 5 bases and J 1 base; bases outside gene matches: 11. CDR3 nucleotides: TGTGCCAGCAGTCCTGCGGGGAGGGGAACGTCCTACAATGAGCAGTTCTTC. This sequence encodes CASSPAGRGTSYNEQFF.

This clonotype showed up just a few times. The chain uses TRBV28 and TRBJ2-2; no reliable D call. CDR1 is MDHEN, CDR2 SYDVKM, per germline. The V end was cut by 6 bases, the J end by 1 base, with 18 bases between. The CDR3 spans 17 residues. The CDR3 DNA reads TGTGCCAGCAGCTTAAATTGGAAACGTGGGAACACCGGGGAGCTGTTTTTT. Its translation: CASSLNWKRGNTGELFF.

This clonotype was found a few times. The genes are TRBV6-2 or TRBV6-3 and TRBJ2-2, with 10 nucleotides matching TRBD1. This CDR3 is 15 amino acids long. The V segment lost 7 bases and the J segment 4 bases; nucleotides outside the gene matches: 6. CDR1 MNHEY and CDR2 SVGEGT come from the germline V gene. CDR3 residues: CASTSGTGVTGELFF. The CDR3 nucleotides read TGTGCCAGCACTTCCGGGACAGGGGTCACCGGGGAGCTGTTTTTT.

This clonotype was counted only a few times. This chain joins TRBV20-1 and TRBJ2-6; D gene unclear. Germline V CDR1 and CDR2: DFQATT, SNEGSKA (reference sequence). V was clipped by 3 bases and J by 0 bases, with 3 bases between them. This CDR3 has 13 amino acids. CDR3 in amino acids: CSARISGANVLTF. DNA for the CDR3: TGCAGTGCTAGGATCTCTGGGGCCAACGTCCTGACTTTC.

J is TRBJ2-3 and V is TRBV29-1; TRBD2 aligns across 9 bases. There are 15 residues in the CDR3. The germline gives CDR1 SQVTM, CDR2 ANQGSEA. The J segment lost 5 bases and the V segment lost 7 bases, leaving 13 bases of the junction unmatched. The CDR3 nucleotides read TGCAGCGCCGACGGGGCGGGGGGGCCGCAAGATACGCAGTATTTT. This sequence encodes CSADGAGGPQDTQYF.

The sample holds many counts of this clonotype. CDR3 bases: TGTGCCAGCAGCTACCCCCTGCTAACTAGCACAGATACGCAGTATTTT. Encoded protein: CASSYPLLTSTDTQYF. The chain couples TRBV7-2 to TRBJ2-3; D call uncertain. Germline loops: CDR1 SGHTA, CDR2 FQGNSA. This CDR3 contains 16 residues. Trimming cost V 4 bases and J 0 bases, with 14 bases left between them.

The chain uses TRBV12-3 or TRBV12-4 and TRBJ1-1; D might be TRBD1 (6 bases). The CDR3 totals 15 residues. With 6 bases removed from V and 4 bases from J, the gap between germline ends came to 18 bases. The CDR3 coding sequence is TGTGCCAGCAGGATCCACGGGGGGCGCGGCACTGAAGCTTTCTTT. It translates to CASRIHGGRGTEAFF.

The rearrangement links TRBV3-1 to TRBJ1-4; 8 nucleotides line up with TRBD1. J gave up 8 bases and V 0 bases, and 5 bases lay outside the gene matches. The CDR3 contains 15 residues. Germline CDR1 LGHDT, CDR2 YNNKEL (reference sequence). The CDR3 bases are TGTGCCAGCAGCCAAGATAGCACAGGGGGGGAAAAACTGTTTTTT. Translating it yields CASSQDSTGGEKLFF. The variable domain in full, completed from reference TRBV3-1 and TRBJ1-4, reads DTAVSQTPKYLVTQMGNDKSIKCEQNLGHDTMYWYKQDSKKFLKIMFSYNNKELIINETVPNRFSPKSPDKAHLNLHINSLELGDSAVYFCASSQDSTGGEKLFFGSGTQLSVL.

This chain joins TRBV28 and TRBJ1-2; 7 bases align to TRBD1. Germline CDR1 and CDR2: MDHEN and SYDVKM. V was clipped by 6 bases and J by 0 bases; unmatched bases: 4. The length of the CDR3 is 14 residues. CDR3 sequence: CASRTGLANYGYTF. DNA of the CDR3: TGTGCCAGCAGGACAGGGTTAGCTAACTATGGCTACACCTTC.

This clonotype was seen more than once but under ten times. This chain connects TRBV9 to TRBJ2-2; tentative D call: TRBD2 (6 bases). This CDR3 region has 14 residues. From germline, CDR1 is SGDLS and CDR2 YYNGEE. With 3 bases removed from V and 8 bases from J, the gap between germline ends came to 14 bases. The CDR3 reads CASSGSLTSGELFF. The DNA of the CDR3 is TGTGCCAGCAGCGGTTCCTTGACTAGTGGGGAGCTGTTTTTT.

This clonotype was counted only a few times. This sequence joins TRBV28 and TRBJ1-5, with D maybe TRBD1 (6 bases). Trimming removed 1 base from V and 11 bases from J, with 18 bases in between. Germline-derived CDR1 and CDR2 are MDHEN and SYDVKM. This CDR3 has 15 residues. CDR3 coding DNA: TGTGCCAGCAGTTTATATGCAGGGGAGGTCGGGTCCCAGCATTTT. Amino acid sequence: CASSLYAGEVGSQHF.

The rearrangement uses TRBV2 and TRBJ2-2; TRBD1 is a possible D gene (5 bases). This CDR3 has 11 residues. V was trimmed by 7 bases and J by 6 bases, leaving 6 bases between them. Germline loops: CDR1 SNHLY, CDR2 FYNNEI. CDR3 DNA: TGTGCCAGCACAGGGTCCGGGGAGCTGTTTTTT. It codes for CASTGSGELFF.

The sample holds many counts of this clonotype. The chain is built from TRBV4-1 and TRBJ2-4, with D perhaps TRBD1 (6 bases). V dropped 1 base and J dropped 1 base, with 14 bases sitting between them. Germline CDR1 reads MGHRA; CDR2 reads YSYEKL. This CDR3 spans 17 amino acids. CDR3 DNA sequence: TGCGCCAGCAGCCAAGTTGGAGTCAGGGGTGCCAAAAACATTCAGTACTTC. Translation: CASSQVGVRGAKNIQYF.

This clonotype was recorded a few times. CDR3 DNA: TGTGCCAGCAGCTCAAACTGGGACAGAATGAACACTGAAGCTTTCTTT. Translation gives CASSSNWDRMNTEAFF. The chain has TRBV5-5 and TRBJ1-1; 7 positions agree with TRBD1. The CDR3 has 16 amino acids. The V and J ends lost 3 bases and 0 bases, in that order; junction bases with no gene match: 8. Germline CDR1 reads SGHKS; CDR2 reads YYEKEE (reference sequence). The full variable domain, rest sourced from reference TRBV5-5 and TRBJ1-1, is DAGVTQSPTHLIKTRGQQVTLRCSPISGHKSVSWYQQVLGQGPQFIFQYYEKEERGRGNFPDRFSARQFPNYSSELNVNALLLGDSALYLCASSSNWDRMNTEAFFGQGTRLTVV.

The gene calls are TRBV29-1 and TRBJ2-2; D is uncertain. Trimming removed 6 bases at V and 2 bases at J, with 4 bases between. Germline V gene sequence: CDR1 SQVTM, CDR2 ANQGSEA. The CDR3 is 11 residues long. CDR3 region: CSVKNTGELFF. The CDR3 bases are TGCAGCGTAAAAAACACCGGGGAGCTGTTTTTT.

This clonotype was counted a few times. The CDR3 bases are TGCAGTGCTAGAGTTCGGCAGGGGGCTATCACTGAAGCTTTCTTT. This sequence encodes CSARVRQGAITEAFF. The chain links TRBV20-1 to TRBJ1-1, with 8 bases lining up with TRBD1. Germline V gene lookup returns CDR1 DFQATT and CDR2 SNEGSKA (reference sequence). This CDR3 has 15 amino acids. The V and J ends lost 1 base and 4 bases, in that order; junction bases with no gene match: 8.

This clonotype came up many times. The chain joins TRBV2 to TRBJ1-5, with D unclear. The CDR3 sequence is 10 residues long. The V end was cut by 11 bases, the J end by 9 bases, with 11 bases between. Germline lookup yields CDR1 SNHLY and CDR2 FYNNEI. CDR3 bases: TGTGCCTGTGGAGGAGGGCCCCAGCATTTT. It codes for CACGGGPQHF.